The sample holds a few counts of the clone carrying this T cell receptor (beta chain). TCRdb reprocessed the 5' RACE reads with MiXCR, giving one entry per CDR3 protein. Altogether roughly 9,900 distinct CDR3 sequences are present, 20% to 25% being singletons, with the ten largest covering 3% to 5%. These data come from a study of spatial heterogeneity in lung cancer. Time point in this sample: blood at routine non-recurrence follow-up after resection. The input material, whole RNA from tumor, nontumor lung or frozen PBMC, was sequenced unsorted. Germline assignment: CDR1 SQVTM and CDR2 ANQGSEA. This CDR3 comprises 11 residues. V was clipped by 0 bases and J by 5 bases, with 2 bases between them.

This sequence was found in a female donor with early-stage non-small cell lung cancer. The sequences come from PBMCs, collected at follow-up. The chain carries TRBV29-1 and TRBJ2-4; D is ambiguous. The CDR3 coding sequence is TGCAGCGTTGAAGATGAAAACATTCAGTACTTC. Translated, it gives CSVEDENIQYF.